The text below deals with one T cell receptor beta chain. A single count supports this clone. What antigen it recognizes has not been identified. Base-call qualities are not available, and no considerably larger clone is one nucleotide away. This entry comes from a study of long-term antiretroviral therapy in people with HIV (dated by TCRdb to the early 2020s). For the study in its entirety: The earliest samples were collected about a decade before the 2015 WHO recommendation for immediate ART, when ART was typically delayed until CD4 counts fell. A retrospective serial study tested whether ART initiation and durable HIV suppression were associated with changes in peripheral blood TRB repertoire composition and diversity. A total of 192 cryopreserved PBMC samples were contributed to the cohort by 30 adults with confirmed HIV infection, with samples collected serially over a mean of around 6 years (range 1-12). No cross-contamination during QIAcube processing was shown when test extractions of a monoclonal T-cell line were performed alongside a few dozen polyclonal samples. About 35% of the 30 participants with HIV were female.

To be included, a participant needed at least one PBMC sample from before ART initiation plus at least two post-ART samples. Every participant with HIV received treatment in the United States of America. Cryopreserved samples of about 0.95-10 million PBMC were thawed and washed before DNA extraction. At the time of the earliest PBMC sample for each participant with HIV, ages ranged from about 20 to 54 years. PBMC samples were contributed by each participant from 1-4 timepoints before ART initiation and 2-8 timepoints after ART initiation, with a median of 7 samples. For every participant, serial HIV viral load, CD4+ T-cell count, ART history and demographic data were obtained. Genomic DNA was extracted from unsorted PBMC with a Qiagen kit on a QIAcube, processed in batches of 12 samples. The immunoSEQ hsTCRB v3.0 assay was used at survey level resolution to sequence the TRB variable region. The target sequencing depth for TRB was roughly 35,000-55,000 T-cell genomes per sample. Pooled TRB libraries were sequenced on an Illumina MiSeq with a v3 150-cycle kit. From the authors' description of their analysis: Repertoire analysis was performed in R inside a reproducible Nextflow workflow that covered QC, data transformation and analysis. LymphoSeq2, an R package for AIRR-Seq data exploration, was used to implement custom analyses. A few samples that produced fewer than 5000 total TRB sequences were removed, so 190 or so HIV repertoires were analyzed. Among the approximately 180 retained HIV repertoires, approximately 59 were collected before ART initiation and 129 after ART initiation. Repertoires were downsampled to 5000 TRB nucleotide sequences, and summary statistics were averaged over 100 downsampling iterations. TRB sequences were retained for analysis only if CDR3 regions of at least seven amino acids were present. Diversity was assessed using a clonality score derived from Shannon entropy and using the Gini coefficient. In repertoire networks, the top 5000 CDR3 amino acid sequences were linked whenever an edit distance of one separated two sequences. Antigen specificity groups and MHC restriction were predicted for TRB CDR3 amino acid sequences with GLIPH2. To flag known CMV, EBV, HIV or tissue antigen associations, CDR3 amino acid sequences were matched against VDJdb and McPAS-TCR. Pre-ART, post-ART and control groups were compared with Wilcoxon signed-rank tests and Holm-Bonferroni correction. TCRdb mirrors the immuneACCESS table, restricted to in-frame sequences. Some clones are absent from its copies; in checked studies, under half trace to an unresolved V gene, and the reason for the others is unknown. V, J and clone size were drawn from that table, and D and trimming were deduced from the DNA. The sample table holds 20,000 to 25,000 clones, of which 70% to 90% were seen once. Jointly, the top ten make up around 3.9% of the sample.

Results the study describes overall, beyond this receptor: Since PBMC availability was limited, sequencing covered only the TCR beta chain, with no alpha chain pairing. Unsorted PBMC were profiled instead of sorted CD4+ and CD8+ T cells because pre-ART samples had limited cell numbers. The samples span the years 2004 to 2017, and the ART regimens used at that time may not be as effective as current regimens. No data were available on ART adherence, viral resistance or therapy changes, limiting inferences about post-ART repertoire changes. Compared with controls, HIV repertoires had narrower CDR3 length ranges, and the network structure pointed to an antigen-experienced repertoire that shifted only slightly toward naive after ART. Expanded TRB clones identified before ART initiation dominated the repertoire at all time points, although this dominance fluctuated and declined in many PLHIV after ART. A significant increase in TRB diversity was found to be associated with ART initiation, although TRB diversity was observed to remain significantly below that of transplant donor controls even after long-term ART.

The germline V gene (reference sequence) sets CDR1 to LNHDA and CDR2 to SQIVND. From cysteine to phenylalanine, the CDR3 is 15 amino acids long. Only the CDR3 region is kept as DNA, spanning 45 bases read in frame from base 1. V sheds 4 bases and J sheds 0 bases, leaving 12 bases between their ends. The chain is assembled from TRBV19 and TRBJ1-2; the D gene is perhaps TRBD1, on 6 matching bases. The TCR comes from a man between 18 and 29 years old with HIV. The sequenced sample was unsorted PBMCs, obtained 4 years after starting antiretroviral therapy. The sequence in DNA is TGTGCCAGTAGTACCCAGACAGGAGCTAACTATGGCTACACCTTC. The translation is CASSTQTGANYGYTF.